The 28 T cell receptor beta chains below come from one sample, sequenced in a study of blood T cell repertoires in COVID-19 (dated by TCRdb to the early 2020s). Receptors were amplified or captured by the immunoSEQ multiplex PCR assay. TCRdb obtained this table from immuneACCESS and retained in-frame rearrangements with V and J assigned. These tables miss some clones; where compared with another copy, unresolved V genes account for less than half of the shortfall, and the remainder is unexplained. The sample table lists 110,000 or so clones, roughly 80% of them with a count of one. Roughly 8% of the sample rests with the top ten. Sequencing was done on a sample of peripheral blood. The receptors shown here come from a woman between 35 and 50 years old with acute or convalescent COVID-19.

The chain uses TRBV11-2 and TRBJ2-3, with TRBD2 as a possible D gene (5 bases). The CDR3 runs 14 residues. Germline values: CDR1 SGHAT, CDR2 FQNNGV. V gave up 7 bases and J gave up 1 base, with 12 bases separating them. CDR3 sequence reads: CASTLARRTDTQYF. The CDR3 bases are TGTGCCAGCACCCTAGCCCGGCGCACAGATACGCAGTATTTT.

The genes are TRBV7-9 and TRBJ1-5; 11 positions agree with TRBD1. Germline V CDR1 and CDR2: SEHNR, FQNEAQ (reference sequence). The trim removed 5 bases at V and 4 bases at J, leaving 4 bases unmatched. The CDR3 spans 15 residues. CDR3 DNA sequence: TGTGCCAGCAGCGTGGGGACAGGGGGGAATCAGCCCCAGCATTTT. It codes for CASSVGTGGNQPQHF. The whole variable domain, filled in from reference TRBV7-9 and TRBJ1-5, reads DTGVSQNPRHKITKRGQNVTFRCDPISEHNRLYWYRQTLGQGPEFLTYFQNEAQLEKSRLLSDRFSAERPKGSFSTLEIQRTEQGDSAMYLCASSVGTGGNQPQHFGDGTRLSIL.

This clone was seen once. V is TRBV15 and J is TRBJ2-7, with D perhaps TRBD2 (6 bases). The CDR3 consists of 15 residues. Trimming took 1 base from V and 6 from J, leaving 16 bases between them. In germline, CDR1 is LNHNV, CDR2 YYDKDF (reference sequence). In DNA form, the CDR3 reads TGTGCCACCAGCAGAGGCGGGGCGACATTCGGCGAGCAGTACTTC. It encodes CATSRGGATFGEQYF. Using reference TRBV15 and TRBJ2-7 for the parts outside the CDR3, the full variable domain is DAMVIQNPRYQVTQFGKPVTLSCSQTLNHNVMYWYQQKSSQAPKLLFHYYDKDFNNEADTPDNFQSRRPNTSFCFLDIRSPGLGDTAMYLCATSRGGATFGEQYFGPGTRLTVT.

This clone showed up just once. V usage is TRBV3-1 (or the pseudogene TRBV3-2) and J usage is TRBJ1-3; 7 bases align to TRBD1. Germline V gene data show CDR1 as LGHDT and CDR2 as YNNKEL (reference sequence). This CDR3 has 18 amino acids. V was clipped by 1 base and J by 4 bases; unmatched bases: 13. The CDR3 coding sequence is TGTGCCAGCAGCCAAGGGCCTGTAACAGGGGCTAAAGGAAACACCATATATTTT. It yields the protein CASSQGPVTGAKGNTIYF.

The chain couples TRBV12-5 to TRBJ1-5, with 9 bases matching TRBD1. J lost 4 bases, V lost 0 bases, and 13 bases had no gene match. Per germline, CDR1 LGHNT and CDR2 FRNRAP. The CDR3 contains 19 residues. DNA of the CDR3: TGTGCTAGTGGTTTGGTACTTGGACAGGGGCGACTTTCTAATCAGCCCCAGCATTTT. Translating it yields CASGLVLGQGRLSNQPQHF. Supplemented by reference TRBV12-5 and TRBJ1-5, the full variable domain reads DARVTQTPRHKVTEMGQEVTMRCQPILGHNTVFWYRQTMMQGLELLAYFRNRAPLDDSGMPKDRFSAEMPDATLATLKIQPSEPRDSAVYFCASGLVLGQGRLSNQPQHFGDGTRLSIL.

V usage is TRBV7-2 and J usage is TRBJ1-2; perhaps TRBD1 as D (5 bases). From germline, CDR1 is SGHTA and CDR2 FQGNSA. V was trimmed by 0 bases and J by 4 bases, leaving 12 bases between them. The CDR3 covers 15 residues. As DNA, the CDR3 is TGTGCCAGCAGCTTAGCGCCCGACAGCTCCTATGGCTACACCTTC. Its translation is CASSLAPDSSYGYTF.

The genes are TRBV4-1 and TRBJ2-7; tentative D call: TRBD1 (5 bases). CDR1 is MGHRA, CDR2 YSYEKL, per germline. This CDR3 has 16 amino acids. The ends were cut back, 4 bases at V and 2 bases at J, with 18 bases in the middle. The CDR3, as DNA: TGCGCCAGCAGCCTAACGCACGACAGAGAAGCCTACGAGCAGTACTTC. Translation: CASSLTHDREAYEQYF.

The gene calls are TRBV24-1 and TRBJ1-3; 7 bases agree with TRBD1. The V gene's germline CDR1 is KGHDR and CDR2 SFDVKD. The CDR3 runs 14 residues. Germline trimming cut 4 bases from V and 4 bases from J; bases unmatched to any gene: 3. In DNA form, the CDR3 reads TGTGCCACCAGTGACCCGGGACAGGGAAACACCATATATTTT. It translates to CATSDPGQGNTIYF.

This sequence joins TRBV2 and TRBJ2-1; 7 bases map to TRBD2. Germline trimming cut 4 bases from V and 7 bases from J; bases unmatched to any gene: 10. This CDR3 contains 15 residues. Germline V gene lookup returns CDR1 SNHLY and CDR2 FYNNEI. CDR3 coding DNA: TGTGCCAGCAGTGGGACTAGTACGGATAGGAATGAGCAGTTCTTC. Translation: CASSGTSTDRNEQFF.

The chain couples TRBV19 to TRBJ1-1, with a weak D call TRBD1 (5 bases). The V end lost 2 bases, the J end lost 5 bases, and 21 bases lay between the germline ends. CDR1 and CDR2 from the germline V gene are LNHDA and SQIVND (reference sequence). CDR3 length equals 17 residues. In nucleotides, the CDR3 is TGTGCCAGTAGTATATGGGCAGGGAAGGGCTCGAAGACTGAAGCTTTCTTT. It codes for CASSIWAGKGSKTEAFF.

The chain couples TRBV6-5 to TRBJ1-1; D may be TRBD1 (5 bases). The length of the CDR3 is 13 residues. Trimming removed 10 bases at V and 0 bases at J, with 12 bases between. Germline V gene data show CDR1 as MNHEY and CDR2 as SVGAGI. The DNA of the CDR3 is TGTGCCACCAGGGCGGCCATGAACACTGAAGCTTTCTTT. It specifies CATRAAMNTEAFF.

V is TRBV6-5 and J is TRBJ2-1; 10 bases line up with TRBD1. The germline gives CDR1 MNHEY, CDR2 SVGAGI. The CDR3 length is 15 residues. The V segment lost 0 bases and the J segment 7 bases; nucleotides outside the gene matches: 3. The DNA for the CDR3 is TGTGCCAGCAGTTACTCGGGGACAGGGGAAAATGAGCAGTTCTTC. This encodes CASSYSGTGENEQFF.

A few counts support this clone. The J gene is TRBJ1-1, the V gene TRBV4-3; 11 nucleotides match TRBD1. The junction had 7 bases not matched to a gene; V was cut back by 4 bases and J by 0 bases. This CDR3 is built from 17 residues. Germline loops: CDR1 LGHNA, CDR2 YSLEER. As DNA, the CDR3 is TGCGCCAGCAGCCGGGGACAGGGGGTGAATGTGAACACTGAAGCTTTCTTT. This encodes CASSRGQGVNVNTEAFF.

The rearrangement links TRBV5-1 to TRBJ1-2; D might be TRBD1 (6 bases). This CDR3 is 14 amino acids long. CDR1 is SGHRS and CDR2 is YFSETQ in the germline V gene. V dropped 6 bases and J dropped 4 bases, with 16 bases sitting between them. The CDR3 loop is CASKRGGEGYGYTF. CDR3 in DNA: TGCGCCAGCAAGAGGGGGGGAGAAGGCTATGGCTACACCTTC.

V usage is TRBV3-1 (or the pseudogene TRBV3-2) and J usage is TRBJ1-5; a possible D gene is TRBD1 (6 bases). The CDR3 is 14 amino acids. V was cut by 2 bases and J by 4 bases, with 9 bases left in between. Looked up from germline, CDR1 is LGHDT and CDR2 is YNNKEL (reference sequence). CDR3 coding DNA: TGTGCCAGCAGCCAATTAGGGGGTAATCAGCCCCAGCATTTT. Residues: CASSQLGGNQPQHF.

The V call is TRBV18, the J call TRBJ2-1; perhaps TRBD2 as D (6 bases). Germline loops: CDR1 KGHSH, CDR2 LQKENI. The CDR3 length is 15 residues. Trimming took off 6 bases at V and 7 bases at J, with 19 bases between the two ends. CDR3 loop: CASSLLTGTQNEQFF. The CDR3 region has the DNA TGTGCCAGCTCCCTCCTAACCGGGACTCAGAATGAGCAGTTCTTC.

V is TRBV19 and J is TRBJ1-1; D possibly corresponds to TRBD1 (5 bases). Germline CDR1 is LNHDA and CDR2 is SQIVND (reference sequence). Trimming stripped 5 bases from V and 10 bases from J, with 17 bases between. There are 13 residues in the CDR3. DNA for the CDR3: TGTGCCAGTAGTGAGCAGGGCGAGATGGGAGCTTTCTTT. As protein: CASSEQGEMGAFF.

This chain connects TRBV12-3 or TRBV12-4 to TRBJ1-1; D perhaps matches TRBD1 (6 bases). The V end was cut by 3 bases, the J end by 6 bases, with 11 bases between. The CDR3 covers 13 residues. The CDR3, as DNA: TGTGCCAGCAGTTTCAACAGGGCCCCTGAAGCTTTCTTT. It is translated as CASSFNRAPEAFF.

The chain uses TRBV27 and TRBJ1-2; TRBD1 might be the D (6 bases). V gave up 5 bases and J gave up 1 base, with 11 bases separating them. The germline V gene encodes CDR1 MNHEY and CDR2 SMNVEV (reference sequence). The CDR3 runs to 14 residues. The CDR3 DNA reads TGTGCCAGCAGTCCTTGGACAGATAACTATGGCTACACCTTC. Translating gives CASSPWTDNYGYTF.

The CDR3 reads CASSSVYSRSGSQETQYF. The CDR3 DNA follows: TGTGCCAGCAGCTCCGTCTACTCTCGTAGCGGGAGCCAAGAGACCCAGTACTTC. The chain has TRBV5-4 and TRBJ2-5; TRBD2 matches 9 bases. Germline lookup yields CDR1 SGHNT and CDR2 YYREEE (reference sequence). This CDR3 region has 18 residues. The J segment lost 1 base and the V segment lost 3 bases, leaving 13 bases of the junction unmatched.

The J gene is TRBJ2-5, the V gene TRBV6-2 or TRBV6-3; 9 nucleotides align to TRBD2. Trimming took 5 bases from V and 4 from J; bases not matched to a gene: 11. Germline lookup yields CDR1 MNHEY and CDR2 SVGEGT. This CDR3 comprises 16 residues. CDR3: CASSALGLASRETQYF. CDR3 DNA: TGTGCCAGCAGTGCGCTCGGACTAGCGTCAAGAGAGACCCAGTACTTC.

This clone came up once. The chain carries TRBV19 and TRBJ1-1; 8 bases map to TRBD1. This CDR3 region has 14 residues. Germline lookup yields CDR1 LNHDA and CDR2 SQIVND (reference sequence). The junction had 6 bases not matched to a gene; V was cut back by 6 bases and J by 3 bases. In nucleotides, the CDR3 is TGTGCCAGTAGGTTTCAGGGGGCAGACACTGAAGCTTTCTTT. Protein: CASRFQGADTEAFF.

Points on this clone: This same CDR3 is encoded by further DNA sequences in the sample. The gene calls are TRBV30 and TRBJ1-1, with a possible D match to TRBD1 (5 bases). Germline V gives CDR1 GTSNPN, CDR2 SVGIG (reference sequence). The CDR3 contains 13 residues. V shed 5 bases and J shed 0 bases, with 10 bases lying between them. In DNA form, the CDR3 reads TGTGCCTGGGAGGGGCAGATGAACACTGAAGCTTTCTTT. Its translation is CAWEGQMNTEAFF.

CDR3 region: CASSFGQGAGGYTF. Here the CDR3 DNA reads TGTGCCAGCAGCTTCGGTCAGGGGGCCGGGGGCTACACCTTC. The chain carries TRBV13 and TRBJ1-2, with 8 bases lining up with TRBD1. From germline, CDR1 is PRHDT and CDR2 FYEKMQ (reference sequence). This CDR3 is built from 14 residues. The V segment lost 3 bases and the J segment 8 bases; nucleotides outside the gene matches: 8.

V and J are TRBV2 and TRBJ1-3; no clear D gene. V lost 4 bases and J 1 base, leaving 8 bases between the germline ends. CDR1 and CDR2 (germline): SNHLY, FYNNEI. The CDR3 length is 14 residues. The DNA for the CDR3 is TGTGCCAGCAGTGCTCGAGGATCTGGAAACACCATATATTTT. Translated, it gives CASSARGSGNTIYF. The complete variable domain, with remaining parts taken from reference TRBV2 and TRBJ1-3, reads EPEVTQTPSHQVTQMGQEVILRCVPISNHLYFYWYRQILGQKVEFLVSFYNNEISEKSEIFDDQFSVERPDGSNFTLKIRSTKLEDSAMYFCASSARGSGNTIYFGEGSWLTVV.

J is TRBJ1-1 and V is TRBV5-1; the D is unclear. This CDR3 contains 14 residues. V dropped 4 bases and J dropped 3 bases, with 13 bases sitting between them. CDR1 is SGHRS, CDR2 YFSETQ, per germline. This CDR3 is CASSRLSADTEAFF. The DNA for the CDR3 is TGCGCCAGCAGCCGGTTGAGCGCGGACACTGAAGCTTTCTTT.

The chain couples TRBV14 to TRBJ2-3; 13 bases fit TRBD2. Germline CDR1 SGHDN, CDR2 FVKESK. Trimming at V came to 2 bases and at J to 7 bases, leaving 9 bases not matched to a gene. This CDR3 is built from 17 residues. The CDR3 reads CASSQFRTSGGRNTQYF. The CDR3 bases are TGTGCCAGCAGCCAATTCCGGACTAGCGGGGGAAGGAATACGCAGTATTTT.

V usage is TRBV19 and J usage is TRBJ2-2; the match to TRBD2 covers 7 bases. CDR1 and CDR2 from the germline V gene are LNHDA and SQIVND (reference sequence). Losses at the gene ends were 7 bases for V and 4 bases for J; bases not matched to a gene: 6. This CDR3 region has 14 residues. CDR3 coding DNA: TGTGCCAGTAAGCCTAGCGGAGCCACCGGGGAGCTGTTTTTT. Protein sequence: CASKPSGATGELFF.